This is a list of T cell receptor beta chains from one sample in a study of naive and memory T cell subsets. TCRdb reprocessed the UMI-ligation and nested PCR reads via MiXCR and lists one record per CDR3 protein. The profile shows 140,000 to 150,000 distinct CDR3 sequences, approximately 24% of them singletons. The specimen was naive CD4+ T cells from blood. These receptor sequences come from a human donor in good health. CDR3s include the opening cysteine and the closing phenylalanine or tryptophan. The D gene is left open where the match is weak. Size is omitted from some rows. Given values are once, few, many or a class for expanded clones.

size: many; D: NA; V: TRBV29-1; J: TRBJ2-7; CDR3: CSAALTAGGQYF; DNA: TGCAGCGCCGCACTAACGGCGGGCGGGCAGTACTTC
size: once; D: NA; V: TRBV18; J: TRBJ1-5; CDR3: CASSPTDVDLPQHF; DNA: TGTGCCAGCTCACCTACCGACGTAGATCTACCCCAGCATTTT
size: few; D: TRBD1; V: TRBV6-5; J: TRBJ2-7; CDR3: CASSYPGTGLVYEQYF; DNA: TGTGCCAGCAGTTACCCTGGGACAGGATTGGTCTACGAGCAGTACTTC
size: NA; D: NA; V: TRBV7-3; J: TRBJ2-1; CDR3: CASSLGGPQVYNEQFF; DNA: TGTGCCAGCAGCTTAGGAGGCCCTCAAGTCTACAATGAGCAGTTCTTC
size: NA; D: TRBD1; V: TRBV18; J: TRBJ2-1; CDR3: CASSPRGQGGYNEQFF; DNA: TGTGCCAGCTCACCACGTGGACAGGGTGGTTACAATGAGCAGTTCTTC
size: many; D: NA; V: TRBV28; J: TRBJ2-2; CDR3: CASSGAGRWQANTGELFF; DNA: TGTGCCAGCAGTGGGGCTGGGAGATGGCAGGCCAACACCGGGGAGCTGTTTTTT
size: few; D: TRBD1; V: TRBV19; J: TRBJ1-5; CDR3: CASSTGDRYNQPQHF; DNA: TGTGCCAGTAGTACCGGGGACAGATACAATCAGCCCCAGCATTTT
size: NA; D: NA; V: TRBV29-1; J: TRBJ2-3; CDR3: CSVERTRVDTQYF; DNA: TGCAGCGTTGAAAGGACCCGGGTCGATACGCAGTATTTT
size: few; D: NA; V: TRBV30; J: TRBJ1-2; CDR3: CAWNPRGRARDYGYTF; DNA: TGTGCCTGGAACCCCCGCGGTAGGGCCCGCGACTATGGCTACACCTTC
size: few; D: TRBD1; V: TRBV6-5; J: TRBJ1-2; CDR3: CASSYRDRAGNGYTF; DNA: TGTGCCAGCAGTTACCGGGACAGGGCCGGGAATGGCTACACCTTC
size: NA; D: NA; V: TRBV29-1; J: TRBJ1-1; CDR3: CSVKGGLNTEAFF; DNA: TGCAGCGTCAAAGGGGGATTGAACACTGAAGCTTTCTTT
size: NA; D: NA; V: TRBV20-1; J: TRBJ1-3; CDR3: CSARGVPSGNTIYF; DNA: TGCAGTGCTAGAGGGGTTCCCTCTGGAAACACCATATATTTT
size: few; D: NA; V: TRBV20-1; J: TRBJ2-7; CDR3: CSALMGLATYEQYF; DNA: TGCAGCGCCCTCATGGGGCTAGCAACCTACGAGCAGTACTTC
size: NA; D: TRBD2; V: TRBV6-6; J: TRBJ2-7; CDR3: CASSPPGLAAYEQYF; DNA: TGTGCCAGCAGCCCTCCGGGACTAGCGGCCTACGAGCAGTACTTC
size: many; D: TRBD2; V: TRBV7-6; J: TRBJ2-1; CDR3: CASSLVAGVNEQFF; DNA: TGTGCCAGCAGCTTAGTTGCGGGGGTGAATGAGCAGTTCTTC
size: many; D: TRBD1; V: TRBV20-1; J: TRBJ2-7; CDR3: CSAVDRAYEQYF; DNA: TGCAGTGCCGTGGACAGGGCCTACGAGCAGTACTTC
size: NA; D: TRBD2; V: TRBV4-1; J: TRBJ2-5; CDR3: CASSQAEREGETQYF; DNA: TGCGCCAGCAGCCAAGCGGAGCGGGAGGGGGAGACCCAGTACTTC
size: few; D: NA; V: TRBV6-5; J: TRBJ2-2; CDR3: CASSRNTGELFF; DNA: TGTGCCAGCAGCCGCAACACCGGGGAGCTGTTTTTT
size: NA; D: NA; V: TRBV20-1; J: TRBJ2-7; CDR3: CSANLDGRYEQYF; DNA: TGCAGTGCCAACTTGGACGGGCGCTACGAGCAGTACTTC
size: NA; D: NA; V: TRBV7-8; J: TRBJ2-1; CDR3: CASSYYPSVPNEQFF; DNA: TGTGCCAGCAGCTATTACCCTAGCGTCCCCAATGAGCAGTTCTTC
size: few; D: NA; V: TRBV7-2; J: TRBJ1-5; CDR3: CASSRQGGNQPQHF; DNA: TGTGCCAGCAGTCGTCAGGGAGGCAATCAGCCCCAGCATTTT
size: NA; D: NA; V: TRBV7-2; J: TRBJ2-3; CDR3: CASSPGPGEDTQYF; DNA: TGTGCCAGCAGCCCAGGTCCGGGGGAAGATACGCAGTATTTT